This T cell receptor beta chain was recorded in a study of blood T cell repertoires in COVID-19. V lost 6 bases and J lost 4; bases outside the gene matches: 6. Germline CDR1 and CDR2: MRHNA and SNTAGT. CDR3 length equals 15 residues. Only in-frame clones appear in the TCRdb table, and some are missing; sequencing was by immunoSEQ multiplex PCR. The table shows over 90,000 clones, with about four fifths occurring only once. The specimen was peripheral blood. The sequence derives from an elderly man with COVID-19, enrolled during active disease. The J gene is TRBJ2-1, the V gene TRBV6-4, with 10 bases lining up with TRBD2. The DNA for the CDR3 is TGTGCCAGCAGGGTTACTAGCGGGGCATACAATGAGCAGTTCTTC. Encoded protein: CASRVTSGAYNEQFF.